This TCR beta chain came from a study of blood T cells in healthy people across ages. Germline CDR1 and CDR2: MGHRA and YSYEKL. V was cut by 5 bases and J by 3 bases, with 23 bases left in between. The length of the CDR3 is 17 residues. Alongside a J-beta primer mix, a sample-barcoded 5' primer served in a second PCR lasting roughly 6 to 11 cycles. TCRdb passed the 5' RACE reads through MiXCR, listing each CDR3 protein once. The sample contains about 970,000 distinct CDR3 sequences, roughly 50% of which appear only once. This clonotype was seen only a few times. The chain links TRBV4-1 to TRBJ2-7; no definite D call. Sequenced input: blood. The source of this sequence is a woman between 55 and 75 years old in good health. Here the CDR3 reads CASSSMAVRGTLYEQYF. The DNA for the CDR3 is TGCGCCAGCAGCTCGATGGCCGTCAGAGGAACGCTCTACGAGCAGTACTTC.